This T cell receptor beta chain originates from a study of T cells after yellow fever vaccination. TCRdb ran MiXCR on the 5' RACE reads and lists one entry per CDR3 protein. The table records over 110,000 distinct CDR3 sequences, 7.7% of them present only once. The V and J ends lost 4 bases and 0 bases respectively, with 11 bases between them. CDR1 and CDR2 (germline): SGHRS, YFSETQ. The CDR3 loop spans 16 amino acids. This clonotype was picked up many times. This chain links TRBV5-1 with TRBJ1-6; D is unresolved. The TCR was taken from a man aged 30 to 39 who received the YFV17D yellow fever vaccine. The sequencing here drew on CD4+ T cells sorted from PBMCs, taken 5 days after the yellow fever booster vaccination. CDR3 nucleotide sequence: TGCGCCAGCAGCACCTTACAGAGCTCCTATAATTCACCCCTCCACTTT. Translation gives CASSTLQSSYNSPLHF.